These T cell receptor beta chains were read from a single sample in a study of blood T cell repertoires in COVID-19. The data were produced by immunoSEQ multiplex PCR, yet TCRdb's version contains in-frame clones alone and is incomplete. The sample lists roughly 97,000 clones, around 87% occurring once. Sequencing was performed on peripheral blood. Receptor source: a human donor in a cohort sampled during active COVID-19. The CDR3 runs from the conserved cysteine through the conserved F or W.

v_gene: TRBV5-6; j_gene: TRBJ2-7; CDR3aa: CASSLRGGASGIGEQYF
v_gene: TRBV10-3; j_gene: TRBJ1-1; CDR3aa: CATTTEVNTEAFF
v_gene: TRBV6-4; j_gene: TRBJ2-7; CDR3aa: CASRGSPGGEQYF
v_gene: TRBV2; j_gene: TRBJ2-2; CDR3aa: CASRTTGQGAGELFF
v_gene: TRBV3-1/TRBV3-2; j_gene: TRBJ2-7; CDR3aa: CASSQYYYEQYF
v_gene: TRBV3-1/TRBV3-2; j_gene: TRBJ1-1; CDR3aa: CASSQATGPEAFF
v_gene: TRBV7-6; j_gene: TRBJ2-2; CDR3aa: CASSLRRRRTGELFF
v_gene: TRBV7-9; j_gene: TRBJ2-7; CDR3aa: CASSWDRVEQYF
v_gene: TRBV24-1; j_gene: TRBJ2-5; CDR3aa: CATSDFGTEETQYF
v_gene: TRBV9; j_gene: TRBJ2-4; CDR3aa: CASSVGPGRVNIQYF
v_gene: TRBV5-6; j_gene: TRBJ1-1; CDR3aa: CASSFSFAGQLNTEAFF
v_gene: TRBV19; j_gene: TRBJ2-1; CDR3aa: CASSIAPDRLYSYNEQFF
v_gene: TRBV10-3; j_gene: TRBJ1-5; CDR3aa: CAISEFQAPQPQHF
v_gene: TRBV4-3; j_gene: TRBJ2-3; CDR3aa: CASSQDSSGIPDTQYF
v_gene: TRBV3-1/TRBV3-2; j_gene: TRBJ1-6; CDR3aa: CASSQVEASPLHF
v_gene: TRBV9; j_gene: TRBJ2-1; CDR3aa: CASSFKWRNPYNEQFF
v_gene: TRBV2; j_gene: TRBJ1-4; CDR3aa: CASRDTGDGEKLFF
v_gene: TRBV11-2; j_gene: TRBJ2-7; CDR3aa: CASSLLREVDEQYF
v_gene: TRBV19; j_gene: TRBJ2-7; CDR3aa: CASSTLAGERYEQYF
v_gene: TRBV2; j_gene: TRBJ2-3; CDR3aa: CASRGGETSTDTQYF
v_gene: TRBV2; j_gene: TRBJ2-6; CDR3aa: CASRRGGGATVGANVLTF
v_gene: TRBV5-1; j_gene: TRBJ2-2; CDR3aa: CASSLAIAGAGELFF
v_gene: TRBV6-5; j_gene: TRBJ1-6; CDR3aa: CATREASNSPLHF
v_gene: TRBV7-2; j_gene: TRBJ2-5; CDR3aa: CASSLVSGTGYIQETQYF
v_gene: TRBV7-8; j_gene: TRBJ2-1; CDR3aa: CASSLGLAGVVDEQFF
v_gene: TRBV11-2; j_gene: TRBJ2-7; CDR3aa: CASSLVGGGSYEQYF
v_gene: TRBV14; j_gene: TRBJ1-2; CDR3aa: CASSPATGSGYTF
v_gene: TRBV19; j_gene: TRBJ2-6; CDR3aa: CASEPQIAGANVLTF
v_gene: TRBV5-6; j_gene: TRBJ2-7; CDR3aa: CASSRTSGLYEQYF
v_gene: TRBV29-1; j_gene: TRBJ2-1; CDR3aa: CSVYDSEQFF
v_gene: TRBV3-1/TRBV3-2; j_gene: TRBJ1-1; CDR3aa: CASSQERGLGTEAFF
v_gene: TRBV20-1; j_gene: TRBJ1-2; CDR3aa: CSASILGGYGYTF
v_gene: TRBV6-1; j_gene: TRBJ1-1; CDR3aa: CASSEGRLVAGRTLVNTEAFF
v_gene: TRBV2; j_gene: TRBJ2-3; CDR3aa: CASARGLAGADTQYF
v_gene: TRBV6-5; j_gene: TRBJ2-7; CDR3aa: CASSYSRATYEQYF
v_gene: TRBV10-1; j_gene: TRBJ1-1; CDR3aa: CASSESRVGTEAFF
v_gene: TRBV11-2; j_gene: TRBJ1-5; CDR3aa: CASSLEWRQPQHF
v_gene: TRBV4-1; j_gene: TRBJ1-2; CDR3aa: CASSQERTVNYGYTF
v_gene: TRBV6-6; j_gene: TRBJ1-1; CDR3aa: CASSPSNGLLRGPEAFF
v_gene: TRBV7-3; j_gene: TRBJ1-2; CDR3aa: CASSLMSGAPANYGYTF
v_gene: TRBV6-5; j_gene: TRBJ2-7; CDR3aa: CASSAGTSGIYEQYF
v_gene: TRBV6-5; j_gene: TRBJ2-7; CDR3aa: CASKSSTSGSHEQYF
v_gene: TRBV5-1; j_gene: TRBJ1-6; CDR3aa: CASSPRTGDNSPLHF
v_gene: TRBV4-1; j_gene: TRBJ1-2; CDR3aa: CASSQVSGPRRSDGYTF
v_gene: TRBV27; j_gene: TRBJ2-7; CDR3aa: CASSFFGGLAGDRSSYEQYF
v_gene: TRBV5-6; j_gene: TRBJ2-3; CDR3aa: CASSLPWTGGPDTQYF
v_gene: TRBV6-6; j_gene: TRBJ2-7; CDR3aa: CASSYKRYIPPDEQYF
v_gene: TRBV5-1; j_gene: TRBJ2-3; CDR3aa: CASSNRGASGRTNTDTQYF
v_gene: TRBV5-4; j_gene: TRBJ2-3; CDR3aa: CASSFLSGTSTDTQYF
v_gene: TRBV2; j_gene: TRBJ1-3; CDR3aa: CASSGWQGSGNTIYF
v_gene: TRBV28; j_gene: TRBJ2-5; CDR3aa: CASRTGGKETQYF
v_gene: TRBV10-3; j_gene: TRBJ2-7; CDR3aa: CAISETRYEQYF
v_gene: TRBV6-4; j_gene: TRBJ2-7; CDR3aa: CASESSRGDTRRSEGEQYF
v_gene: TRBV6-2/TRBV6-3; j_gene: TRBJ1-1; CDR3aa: CASSSGTGHTEAFF